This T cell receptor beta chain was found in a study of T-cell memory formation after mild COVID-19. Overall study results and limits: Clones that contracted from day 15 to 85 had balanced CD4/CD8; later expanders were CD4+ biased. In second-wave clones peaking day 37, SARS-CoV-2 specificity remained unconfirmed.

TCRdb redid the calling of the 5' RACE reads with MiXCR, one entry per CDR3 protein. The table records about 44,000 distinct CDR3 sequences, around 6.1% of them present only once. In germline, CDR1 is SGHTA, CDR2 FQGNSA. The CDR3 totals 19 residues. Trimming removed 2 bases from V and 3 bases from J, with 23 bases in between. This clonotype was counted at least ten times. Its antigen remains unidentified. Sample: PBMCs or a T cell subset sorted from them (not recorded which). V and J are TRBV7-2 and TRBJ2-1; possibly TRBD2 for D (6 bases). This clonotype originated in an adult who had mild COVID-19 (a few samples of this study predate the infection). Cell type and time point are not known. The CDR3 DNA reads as TGTGCCAGCAGCTTAAACTCGTTCAGCGGGCGGGGCCTCTACAATGAGCAGTTCTTC. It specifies CASSLNSFSGRGLYNEQFF.